Listed here are 24 T cell receptor beta chains from one sample, sequenced in a study of T cell responses to AZD1222 COVID-19 vaccine. The protocol was immunoSEQ multiplex PCR, while the TCRdb copy is restricted to in-frame clones and leaves out a portion. The repertoire consists of roughly 150,000 clones, with around 87% occurring once and the leading ten covering 6% to 8%. This specimen consisted of peripheral blood, obtained on day 0 of AZD1222 vaccination. All receptors derive from an adult in good health.

V is TRBV6-2 or TRBV6-3 and J is TRBJ2-7; 9 nucleotides line up with TRBD2. The ends lost 6 bases at V and 5 bases at J; junction bases unmatched: 11. Germline V CDR1 and CDR2: MNHEY, SVGEGT. The CDR3 has 15 amino acids. In nucleotides, the CDR3 is TGTGCCAGCAGCCGAAGCGGGGGGCGTCCGGACGAGCAGTACTTC. Its protein product is CASSRSGGRPDEQYF.

The table lists this clone with a count of one. The chain has TRBV5-1 and TRBJ2-1; the D gene is possibly TRBD2 (7 bases). Germline V lookup: CDR1 SGHRS, CDR2 YFSETQ. The V and J ends lost 0 bases and 8 bases respectively, with 12 bases between them. This CDR3 contains 14 residues. CDR3 residues: CASSLDVGGDEQFF. As DNA, the CDR3 is TGCGCCAGCAGCTTGGACGTAGGGGGGGATGAGCAGTTCTTC.

This clone was recorded once. The chain employs TRBV20-1 and TRBJ2-5; D assignment may be TRBD1 or TRBD2 (5 bases each). V lost 2 bases to trimming and J lost 5 bases, with 6 bases between them. The CDR3 sequence is 11 residues long. The germline CDR1 and CDR2 sequences are DFQATT and SNEGSKA (reference sequence). CDR3 protein: CSARWGETQYF. CDR3 nucleotide sequence: TGCAGTGCTAGATGGGGGGAGACCCAGTACTTC.

This chain joins TRBV19 and TRBJ1-5; the match to TRBD1 covers 10 bases. V dropped 7 bases and J dropped 3; count of bases not matched to a gene: 24. The CDR3 is 21 residues long. The germline CDR1 and CDR2 sequences are LNHDA and SQIVND (reference sequence). The CDR3 is CASTALGTGAILLGPNQPQHF. CDR3 DNA: TGTGCCAGTACCGCCCTGGGGACAGGGGCGATTCTACTAGGCCCCAATCAGCCCCAGCATTTT.

This clone was detected once. This chain uses TRBV4-3 with TRBJ2-7, with TRBD1 matching over 7 bases. Trimming removed 0 bases from V and 1 base from J; junction bases left unmatched: 6. CDR3 length: 16 residues. CDR1 and CDR2 (germline): LGHNA, YSLEER. CDR3 sequence: CASSQDTGTVSYEQYF. CDR3 nucleotides: TGCGCCAGCAGCCAAGACACCGGGACAGTGTCCTACGAGCAGTACTTC.

The chain is built from TRBV5-6 and TRBJ1-6; D gene unclear. CDR1 and CDR2 (germline): SGHDT, YYEEEE. The ends were cut back, 2 bases at V and 3 bases at J, with 15 bases in the middle. The CDR3 is 17 amino acids. CDR3 bases: TGTGCCAGCAGCTTTTCGTCGCCCAGCGTCTATAATTCACCCCTCCACTTT. Encoded protein: CASSFSSPSVYNSPLHF.

This chain joins TRBV7-6 and TRBJ2-1; 8 bases fit TRBD1. The CDR3 has 13 residues. The V gene end was trimmed by 5 bases and the J gene end by 14 bases; junction bases not matched to a gene: 11. Looked up from germline, CDR1 is SGHVS and CDR2 is FNYEAQ. The chain's CDR3 is CASSPNRADREFF. Written as DNA, the CDR3 is TGTGCCAGCAGCCCAAACCGGGCGGACAGGGAGTTCTTC.

This clone was detected once. The J gene is TRBJ2-3, the V gene TRBV5-1; tentative D call: TRBD1 (5 bases). The germline gives CDR1 SGHRS, CDR2 YFSETQ. The V end was cut by 1 base, the J end by 0 bases, with 12 bases between. The CDR3 extends over 16 amino acids. This CDR3 is CASSLTPGLSTDTQYF. The CDR3 DNA is TGCGCCAGCAGCTTGACGCCAGGGCTAAGCACAGATACGCAGTATTTT. The full variable domain, completed using reference TRBV5-1 and TRBJ2-3, is KAGVTQTPRYLIKTRGQQVTLSCSPISGHRSVSWYQQTPGQGLQFLFEYFSETQRNKGNFPGRFSGRQFSNSRSEMNVSTLELGDSALYLCASSLTPGLSTDTQYFGPGTRLTVL.

The J gene is TRBJ2-7, the V gene TRBV3-1 (or the pseudogene TRBV3-2); 11 bases match TRBD1. V gave up 1 base and J gave up 3 bases; unmatched junction bases: 17. The CDR3 loop spans 20 amino acids. Germline V gives CDR1 LGHDT, CDR2 YNNKEL (reference sequence). The CDR3 DNA is TGTGCCAGCAGCCAAGCCCGGTCGGGACAGGGGGTTTCGGTTATCTACGAGCAGTACTTC. Translating gives CASSQARSGQGVSVIYEQYF.

The chain joins TRBV2 to TRBJ1-6, with D possibly being TRBD1 (5 bases). The germline gives CDR1 SNHLY, CDR2 FYNNEI. Trimming removed 6 bases at V and 7 bases at J, with 7 bases between. The CDR3 extends over 12 amino acids. The CDR3 region has the DNA TGTGCCAGCAGAAGACAGAATTCACCCCTCCACTTT. Translated: CASRRQNSPLHF.

The rearrangement links TRBV6-5 to TRBJ1-1; no clear D gene. CDR1 is MNHEY, CDR2 SVGAGI, per germline. With 4 bases removed from V and 1 base from J, the gap between germline ends came to 7 bases. The CDR3 runs 13 residues. Written as DNA, the CDR3 is TGTGCCAGCAGTTTGGACCGGAACACTGAAGCTTTCTTT. Protein: CASSLDRNTEAFF.

A single count supports this clone. This chain uses TRBV7-9 with TRBJ1-4, with a tentative D call TRBD1 (6 bases). Trimming took off 5 bases at V and 8 bases at J, with 18 bases between the two ends. Germline V gene data show CDR1 as SEHNR and CDR2 as FQNEAQ (reference sequence). There are 15 residues in the CDR3. The CDR3 DNA reads TGTGCCAGCAGCCAAAAGGTGGGGGCGAACGAAAAACTGTTTTTT. This translates into CASSQKVGANEKLFF.

This CDR3 reads CASSSGQVGNTIYF. The CDR3 nucleotides are TGTGCCAGCAGCTCGGGACAGGTTGGAAACACCATATATTTT. V usage is TRBV5-8 and J usage is TRBJ1-3; 8 bases are shared with TRBD1. The germline gives CDR1 SGHTS, CDR2 YDEGEE. The CDR3 spans 14 residues. V was pared by 3 bases and J by 3 bases, with 2 bases of the junction left unmatched. The full variable domain, its missing parts supplied by reference TRBV5-8 and TRBJ1-3, is EAGVTQSPTHLIKTRGQQATLRCSPISGHTSVYWYQQALGLGLQFLLWYDEGEERNRGNFPPRFSGRQFPNYSSELNVNALELEDSALYLCASSSGQVGNTIYFGEGSWLTVV.

The V and J genes are TRBV15 and TRBJ1-1; possibly TRBD1 for D (5 bases). Germline CDR1 is LNHNV and CDR2 is YYDKDF (reference sequence). CDR3 length equals 13 residues. Trimming pared 1 base from V and 5 bases from J, leaving 8 bases between. CDR3 sequence reads: CATSRGGGTEAFF. DNA of the CDR3: TGTGCCACCAGCAGAGGTGGGGGGACTGAAGCTTTCTTT.

Here the CDR3 reads CASSSTANYGYTF. The CDR3, as DNA: TGTGCCAGTAGCTCTACAGCTAACTATGGCTACACCTTC. V gene TRBV19 combines with J gene TRBJ1-2; D unresolved. The CDR3 has 13 residues. In germline, CDR1 is LNHDA, CDR2 SQIVND (reference sequence). Trimming stripped 6 bases from V and 0 bases from J, with 8 bases between.

The chain joins TRBV19 to TRBJ2-3; no clear D gene. Trimming pared 1 base from V and 4 bases from J, leaving 9 bases between. The CDR3 runs 14 residues. Per germline, CDR1 LNHDA and CDR2 SQIVND (reference sequence). CDR3 bases: TGTGCCAGTAGTATAGTGGTATCTCCAGATACGCAGTATTTT. Protein: CASSIVVSPDTQYF.

This rearrangement joins TRBV4-3 to TRBJ2-2; a possible D gene is TRBD2 (5 bases). The CDR3 has 17 residues. Germline CDR1 is LGHNA and CDR2 is YSLEER. The V end lost 1 base, the J end lost 4 bases, and 16 bases lay between the germline ends. The CDR3 spells CASSQALPGLSTGELFF. The CDR3 DNA follows: TGCGCCAGCAGCCAAGCTTTGCCGGGATTGAGCACCGGGGAGCTGTTTTTT.

The chain combines TRBV2 with TRBJ2-2; TRBD1 aligns across 11 bases. J lost 4 bases, V lost 7 bases, and 2 bases had no gene match. This CDR3 has 14 residues. The germline V gene encodes CDR1 SNHLY and CDR2 FYNNEI. CDR3 bases: TGTGCCAGCATGGACAGGGGGCCCACCGGGGAGCTGTTTTTT. It translates to CASMDRGPTGELFF.

The genes are TRBV7-3 and TRBJ2-1; D not resolved. Germline V gene data show CDR1 as SGHTA and CDR2 as FQGTGA. CDR3 length: 14 residues. V was shortened by 4 bases and J by 4 bases, with 11 bases between the two germline ends. CDR3 nucleotide sequence: TGTGCCAGCAGCTCAATGGGTGGATACAATGAGCAGTTCTTC. Amino acids: CASSSMGGYNEQFF.

In nucleotides, the CDR3 is TGTGCCAGCAGCCCGGGGGCAGTTCCTTTCGCTTACGAGCAGTACGTC. This sequence encodes CASSPGAVPFAYEQYV. This sequence joins TRBV5-8 and TRBJ2-7; possibly TRBD1 or TRBD2 for D (6 bases each). The germline gives CDR1 SGHTS, CDR2 YDEGEE. Trimming left V 4 bases short and J 4 bases short, with 21 bases between. The CDR3 loop spans 16 amino acids.

This chain links TRBV7-8 with TRBJ1-6; D is unresolved. The CDR3 extends over 19 amino acids. The V end lost 1 base, the J end lost 0 bases, and 16 bases lay between the germline ends. Germline V gene sequence: CDR1 SGHVS, CDR2 FQNEAQ. CDR3 sequence reads: CASSLGLLGPSSYNSPLHF. The CDR3 region has the DNA TGTGCCAGCAGCTTAGGTCTGTTAGGGCCAAGCTCCTATAATTCACCCCTCCACTTT.

The J gene is TRBJ1-4, the V gene TRBV12-5, with D hard to call. From germline, CDR1 is LGHNT and CDR2 FRNRAP. Deletions cut 3 bases from V and 2 bases from J, with 10 bases between. The length of the CDR3 is 15 residues. The DNA for the CDR3 is TGTGCTAGTGGTTTCGTGGTGGCCACTAATGAAAAACTGTTTTTT. Translating it yields CASGFVVATNEKLFF.

This clone was seen only once. The rearrangement uses TRBV7-2 and TRBJ1-5; 8 bases line up with TRBD1. Germline V gene lookup returns CDR1 SGHTA and CDR2 FQGNSA. J gave up 0 bases and V 2 bases, and 3 bases lay outside the gene matches. There are 16 residues in the CDR3. Here the CDR3 reads CASSLSGQGSNQPQHF. CDR3 in DNA: TGTGCCAGCAGCTTATCCGGACAGGGTAGCAATCAGCCCCAGCATTTT.

The CDR3 region is CAWSTGDSNQPQHF. The CDR3, as DNA: TGTGCCTGGAGTACGGGGGATAGCAATCAGCCCCAGCATTTT. The J gene is TRBJ1-5, the V gene TRBV30, with a tentative D call TRBD1 (5 bases). CDR1 is GTSNPN and CDR2 is SVGIG in the germline V gene (reference sequence). The germline V and J ends were trimmed by 2 bases and 0 bases, with 8 bases remaining between them. This CDR3 region has 14 residues.